This T cell receptor (beta chain) came from a study of blood T cell repertoires in COVID-19 (dated by TCRdb to the early 2020s). Notes on the research overall: Collaborator samples came from the United States, Italy and Spain and covered acute and convalescent phases of COVID-19. Samples were obtained from the ongoing ImmuneRACE study (first 160 participants) and from approximately 1,200 subjects provided by 6 global collaborators. The sample metadata nearly always contained a de-identified subject ID, COVID-19 status, age in years and sex. The dataset comprised deeply sampled blood TCRbeta repertoires from subjects exposed to, actively infected with, or recovered from COVID-19. Where available, HLA class I and class II types were taken from metadata supplied by the sample provider and were not determined by assay-based typing. The repertoires were made available in a free public database intended to serve as a resource for research on the immune response to SARS-CoV-2. The material from the prospective study consisted of cDNA or gDNA derived from T cells, B-cell-depleted T cells, or PBMCs.

Measured from the cysteine to the phenylalanine, the CDR3 is 15 residues long. Only the CDR3 part of the read is kept: 45 bases, read in frame from the first base. From the germline V gene, CDR1 is MNHNS and CDR2 is SASEGT. V loses 2 bases, J loses 5 bases, and the germline ends lie 13 bases apart. TCRbeta CDR3 regions were amplified from genomic DNA by means of the immunoSEQ Assay, a bias-controlled multiplex PCR. In the paper's pipeline: The number of nucleated cells in each sample was estimated from the amplification of reference gene primers within the assay. To quantify the absolute abundance of each unique TCRbeta CDR3 rearrangement, sequence reads were collapsed and filtered. For each sample, productive Simpson clonality was calculated as the square root of Simpson's diversity index across productive rearrangements. The table comes from immuneACCESS by way of TCRdb, which keeps in-frame sequences with V and J called. Part of the clones is missing from these tables; in studies checked, under half for an unresolved V gene and the rest for unknown reasons. Clonal size and the V and J genes are those of that table, whereas D and trimming came from the DNA. In this sample the table shows over 200,000 clones, approximately 86% of which occur a single time. The top ten clones comprise 9% to 12% of the sample.

Enrolling through a virtual design, the prospective study's participants ranged in age from roughly 18 to 95 years and lived across some 23 United States geographic areas. In the prospective study, cohorts were assigned on the basis of participant-reported clinical history obtained from a screening survey and a study questionnaire. Mobile phlebotomists in the prospective study collected whole blood, serum and a nasopharyngeal or oropharyngeal swab from every participant. Prospective study participants could optionally give additional blood draws and questionnaires over a roughly 2-month period. Before DNA extraction, prospective study blood samples were shipped either frozen or at room temperature. What the study reported, not specific to this receptor: The quantity of clinical and demographic metadata differed by source and by participant and was supplied without curation.

As regards this clone: There is no known antigen for this receptor. No base quality information exists; no much larger clone differs at one position.

Sequenced material: PBMCs or T cells enriched from blood (not recorded which). The TCR sequence derives from a man younger than 35 with acute COVID-19. The V and J segments used are TRBV6-1 and TRBJ1-5; TRBD1 is perhaps the D gene, given 5 matching bases. The DNA reads TGTGCCAGCAGTGAAATAGGGGAAGGGTATCAGCCCCAGCATTTT. Translated, it reads CASSEIGEGYQPQHF.